This entry lists 24 T cell receptor beta chains sequenced from one sample in a study of blood T cell repertoires in COVID-19. Generated by immunoSEQ multiplex PCR, the TCRdb table keeps only in-frame clones and is missing some. Here the sample spans 57,000 or so clones, around 85% being singletons. Sequenced: peripheral blood. The receptor set was obtained from a man aged 65 to 85 with active COVID-19.

This chain links TRBV4-3 with TRBJ2-3, with 9 bases that match TRBD2. In germline, CDR1 is LGHNA, CDR2 YSLEER. The CDR3 has 17 amino acids. V lost 0 bases to trimming and J lost 2 bases; unmatched junction nucleotides: 6. The CDR3 is CASSQDFAGGNTDTQYF. CDR3 nucleotide sequence: TGCGCCAGCAGCCAAGATTTCGCGGGAGGGAACACAGATACGCAGTATTTT.

This clone appeared a single time. The V call is TRBV7-2, the J call TRBJ1-5; 7 bases line up with TRBD1. CDR3 size: 16 residues. Per germline, CDR1 SGHTA and CDR2 FQGNSA. J gave up 2 bases and V 5 bases, and 9 bases lay outside the gene matches. The CDR3, as DNA: TGTGCCAGCAGCCCGTTAGACAGGGTAGGCAATCAGCCCCAGCATTTT. It is translated as CASSPLDRVGNQPQHF.

V and J are TRBV28 and TRBJ2-4; TRBD1 agrees at 8 bases. This CDR3 comprises 15 residues. The germline CDR1 and CDR2 sequences are MDHEN and SYDVKM. V lost 7 bases and J lost 4; bases outside the gene matches: 9. The CDR3 nucleotides are TGTGCCAGCATTCATGCAGGGGGCGCAAAAAACATTCAGTACTTC. This sequence encodes CASIHAGGAKNIQYF.

The rearrangement joins TRBV5-1 to TRBJ1-2, with 8 bases lining up with TRBD1. V lost 0 bases to trimming and J lost 8 bases; unmatched junction nucleotides: 15. Germline lookup yields CDR1 SGHRS and CDR2 YFSETQ. This CDR3 contains 17 residues. CDR3 sequence (DNA): TGCGCCAGCAGCTTGGAGACAGGGGTCCCTATAGGCTACGGCTACACCTTC. This encodes CASSLETGVPIGYGYTF.

The rearrangement uses TRBV5-1 and TRBJ2-5, with D perhaps TRBD2 (6 bases). Trimming pared 2 bases from V and 1 base from J, leaving 9 bases between. Germline V gene sequence: CDR1 SGHRS, CDR2 YFSETQ. There are 14 residues in the CDR3. The CDR3 is CASSFQGLQETQYF. CDR3 nucleotides: TGCGCCAGCAGCTTCCAGGGACTCCAAGAGACCCAGTACTTC.

This chain uses TRBV28 with TRBJ1-6; D is ambiguous. The V gene's germline CDR1 is MDHEN and CDR2 SYDVKM. The CDR3 extends over 14 amino acids. The V gene lost 2 bases and the J gene lost 7 bases, with 9 bases spanning the gap. The CDR3: CASSLEGFNSPLHF. For the CDR3, the DNA is TGTGCCAGCAGTTTAGAGGGTTTCAATTCACCCCTCCACTTT.

V and J are TRBV7-2 and TRBJ2-1, with 9 bases fitting TRBD2. The CDR3 covers 12 residues. CDR1 is SGHTA, CDR2 FQGNSA, per germline. V shed 7 bases, J shed 6 bases, and the junction held 1 base outside the gene matches. CDR3 loop: CASKTSGNEQFF. CDR3 coding DNA: TGTGCCAGCAAGACTAGCGGCAATGAGCAGTTCTTC.

This clone appeared a single time. One end of the junction is discordant with germline, which a read error may explain. J is TRBJ1-3 and V is TRBV7-9, with D hard to call. CDR1 is SEHNR, CDR2 FQNEAQ, per germline (reference sequence). The CDR3 loop spans 9 amino acids. In DNA form, the CDR3 reads TGTGCCAGCAGCCAACTTTTAAATTTT. It yields the protein CASSQLLNF.

This chain connects TRBV5-4 to TRBJ2-2; TRBD2 might be the D (6 bases). V lost 0 bases to trimming and J lost 5 bases, with 14 bases between them. The CDR3 length is 16 residues. Germline V gives CDR1 SGHNT, CDR2 YYREEE (reference sequence). The CDR3: CASSLGGGMRTGELFF. The CDR3 bases are TGTGCCAGCAGCTTGGGTGGCGGGATGAGGACCGGGGAGCTGTTTTTT.

CDR3: CASSESGRGTDTQYF. The CDR3, as DNA: TGTGCCAGCAGCGAAAGCGGGAGAGGTACAGATACGCAGTATTTT. This sequence joins TRBV2 and TRBJ2-3; 8 bases map to TRBD2. Germline V gene sequence: CDR1 SNHLY, CDR2 FYNNEI. With V trimmed by 6 bases and J by 3 bases, 8 bases remained unmatched. The CDR3 contains 15 residues.

The V and J genes are TRBV4-2 and TRBJ2-4; tentative D call: TRBD2 (5 bases). Trimming removed 0 bases at V and 8 bases at J, with 8 bases between. Germline V lookup: CDR1 LGHNA, CDR2 YNFKEQ. CDR3 length equals 13 residues. The CDR3 DNA is TGTGCCAGCAGCCAAGAAGCCGGGGACATTCAGTACTTC. Encoded protein: CASSQEAGDIQYF.

The chain has TRBV25-1 and TRBJ2-1; the match to TRBD1 covers 8 bases. The germline V gene has CDR1 MGHDK and CDR2 SYGVNS. There are 15 residues in the CDR3. V lost 10 bases, J lost 8 bases, and 16 bases stayed unmatched. The CDR3 reads CATYLQGARGHEQFF. The CDR3 DNA sequence: TGTGCCACCTATCTTCAGGGGGCTAGAGGACATGAGCAGTTCTTC. The whole variable domain, remainder taken from reference TRBV25-1 and TRBJ2-1, is EADIYQTPRYLVIGTGKKITLECSQTMGHDKMYWYQQDPGMELHLIHYSYGVNSTEKGDLSSESTVSRIRTEHFPLTLESARPSHTSQYLCATYLQGARGHEQFFGPGTRLTVL.

This clone occurred once. This rearrangement joins TRBV5-1 to TRBJ2-2; no clear D gene. This CDR3 is 13 amino acids long. Germline lookup yields CDR1 SGHRS and CDR2 YFSETQ. Trimming took off 5 bases at V and 5 bases at J, with 10 bases between the two ends. CDR3 DNA sequence: TGCGCCAGCAGACCACTACAAACCGGGGAGCTGTTTTTT. It codes for CASRPLQTGELFF.

The rearrangement uses TRBV14 and TRBJ2-2; 10 nucleotides match TRBD1. With 2 bases clipped from V and 4 bases from J, the junction kept 7 bases outside the gene matches. The CDR3 is 17 residues long. Germline V CDR1 and CDR2: SGHDN, FVKESK. The CDR3 DNA sequence: TGTGCCAGCAGCCAACTCAGGACAGGGGGAATCACCGGGGAGCTGTTTTTT. Translated: CASSQLRTGGITGELFF.

CDR3 DNA: TGTGCCAGCAGCTTAGCAGGAGCCCTACGAGTCGGCACTGAAGCTTTCTTT. It is translated as CASSLAGALRVGTEAFF. The chain has TRBV7-9 and TRBJ1-1, with no clear D. This CDR3 region has 17 residues. From germline, CDR1 is SEHNR and CDR2 FQNEAQ (reference sequence). Trimming left V 0 bases short and J 4 bases short, with 18 bases between.

This clone was recorded only once. This chain connects TRBV4-3 to TRBJ2-7; D not certain. The CDR3 runs to 15 residues. Germline V gene sequence: CDR1 LGHNA, CDR2 YSLEER. The germline V and J ends were trimmed by 4 bases and 2 bases, with 15 bases remaining between them. The CDR3 region is CASSRTPQDTYEQYF. The DNA of the CDR3 is TGCGCCAGCAGCCGAACCCCGCAGGATACCTACGAGCAGTACTTC.

This clone appeared a single time. V and J are TRBV6-5 and TRBJ2-2, with 8 bases aligning to TRBD1. The CDR3 runs to 13 residues. Germline-derived CDR1 and CDR2 are MNHEY and SVGAGI. V shed 6 bases and J 7 bases; nucleotides not matched to a gene: 4. CDR3 sequence (DNA): TGTGCCAGCAGACAGGGGGTCAACGGGGAGCTGTTTTTT. Translated: CASRQGVNGELFF.

The chain carries TRBV6-2 or TRBV6-3 and TRBJ2-3; TRBD1 is a possible D gene (5 bases). The CDR3 runs to 14 residues. The V and J ends lost 5 bases and 0 bases respectively, with 9 bases between them. The V gene's germline CDR1 is MNHEY and CDR2 SVGEGT. Written as DNA, the CDR3 is TGTGCCAGCAGTGACCGACAGAGCACAGATACGCAGTATTTT. Its translation is CASSDRQSTDTQYF.

The V and J genes are TRBV7-2 and TRBJ2-7; 11 bases align to TRBD1. V lost 1 base and J lost 3; bases outside the gene matches: 8. CDR3 length: 17 residues. CDR1 and CDR2 (germline): SGHTA, FQGNSA. The CDR3 protein is CASSLVLGQGGFYEQYF. Written as DNA, the CDR3 is TGTGCCAGCAGCTTAGTTTTGGGACAGGGGGGCTTCTACGAGCAGTACTTC. Together with reference TRBV7-2 and TRBJ2-7, the CDR3 gives the full variable domain: GAGVSQSPSNKVTEKGKDVELRCDPISGHTALYWYRQSLGQGLEFLIYFQGNSAPDKSGLPSDRFSAERTGGSVSTLTIQRTQQEDSAVYLCASSLVLGQGGFYEQYFGPGTRLTVT.

V usage is TRBV5-1 and J usage is TRBJ1-2; 9 positions match TRBD1. The germline gives CDR1 SGHRS, CDR2 YFSETQ. This CDR3 is built from 16 residues. V lost 4 bases to trimming and J lost 0 bases; unmatched junction nucleotides: 7. CDR3 coding DNA: TGCGCCAGCAGCCAGGGACAGGGCGGATCTAACTATGGCTACACCTTC. As protein: CASSQGQGGSNYGYTF.

CDR3 sequence reads: CASSNRFDQPQHF. In nucleotides, the CDR3 is TGTGCCAGCAGCAATCGTTTCGATCAGCCCCAGCATTTT. This chain joins TRBV7-2 and TRBJ1-5; D gene ambiguous. V was shortened by 5 bases and J by 5 bases, with 10 bases between the two germline ends. The germline gives CDR1 SGHTA, CDR2 FQGNSA. The CDR3 runs to 13 residues.

A few counts support this clone. The rearrangement links TRBV15 to TRBJ1-6, with no clear D. This CDR3 region has 14 residues. Trimming stripped 1 base from V and 7 bases from J, with 8 bases between. Per the germline V gene, CDR1 is LNHNV and CDR2 is YYDKDF (reference sequence). The CDR3 is CATSRAQANSPLHF. The CDR3 DNA reads TGTGCCACCAGCAGAGCCCAGGCAAATTCACCCCTCCACTTT. The whole variable domain, filled in from reference TRBV15 and TRBJ1-6, reads DAMVIQNPRYQVTQFGKPVTLSCSQTLNHNVMYWYQQKSSQAPKLLFHYYDKDFNNEADTPDNFQSRRPNTSFCFLDIRSPGLGDTAMYLCATSRAQANSPLHFGNGTRLTVT.

This chain joins TRBV5-1 and TRBJ1-4; 7 bases are shared with TRBD1. Germline V gene sequence: CDR1 SGHRS, CDR2 YFSETQ. The CDR3 is 13 residues long. Trimming removed 4 bases from V and 6 bases from J; junction bases left unmatched: 3. CDR3 bases: TGCGCCAGCAGCATAGGACAGGATGAAAAACTGTTTTTT. Translated, it gives CASSIGQDEKLFF.

This CDR3 reads CASSRGQGIDDGELFF. CDR3 bases: TGTGCCAGCAGCCGCGGACAGGGGATTGATGACGGGGAGCTGTTTTTT. The V gene is TRBV7-3, the J gene TRBJ2-2, with 9 nucleotides matching TRBD1. Trimming removed 5 bases from V and 7 bases from J; junction bases left unmatched: 11. Germline V gene data show CDR1 as SGHTA and CDR2 as FQGTGA. The CDR3 contains 16 residues.